A single sample gave rise to the 5 T cell receptor beta chains below, sequenced in a study of shared clonotypes between healthy human individuals. Here immunoSEQ multiplex PCR was the method, and the copy in TCRdb shows in-frame clones only, minus some. The sample has about 2.2 million clones, over 85% seen once; the top ten hold more than 1.5%. Only CD45RO-negative cells positively selected for CCR7 counted as naive CD8 cells, so terminally differentiated effector memory CD45RA+ cells were excluded. The specimen sequenced was naive CD8+ T cells from PBMCs. These TCRs come from a man between 18 and 29 years old in good health. Some clones in this sample may be carry-over from other donors' samples.

The chain carries TRBV4-3 and TRBJ2-1, with 9 nucleotides matching TRBD2. Germline CDR1 and CDR2: LGHNA and YSLEER. This CDR3 region has 15 residues. Trimming cost V 4 bases and J 4 bases; bases outside gene matches: 5. The CDR3, as DNA: TGCGCCAGCAGCCCCACTAGCGGGCTTTACAATGAGCAGTTCTTC. Encoded protein: CASSPTSGLYNEQFF.

The CDR3 DNA reads TGTGCCAGCAGCTTGTTAAGGGAAGGCTGGAAAACTGAAGCTTTCTTT. It translates to CASSLLREGWKTEAFF. V usage is TRBV5-6 and J usage is TRBJ1-1; D uncertain. The CDR3 runs 16 residues. V gave up 1 base and J gave up 5 bases, with 18 bases separating them. Per the germline V gene, CDR1 is SGHDT and CDR2 is YYEEEE.

The CDR3 DNA sequence: TGTGCCAGCAGCGTAGACCTGGGACCTAATCAGCCCCAGCATTTT. Amino acids: CASSVDLGPNQPQHF. The gene calls are TRBV9 and TRBJ1-5; D is perhaps TRBD1 (5 bases). The CDR3 contains 15 residues. Trimming shortened V by 0 bases and J by 4 bases, and 11 bases separated the two germline ends. Germline values: CDR1 SGDLS, CDR2 YYNGEE. Looking up the rest from reference TRBV9 and TRBJ1-5 gives the full variable domain: DSGVTQTPKHLITATGQRVTLRCSPRSGDLSVYWYQQSLDQGLQFLIQYYNGEERAKGNILERFSAQQFPDLHSELNLSSLELGDSALYFCASSVDLGPNQPQHFGDGTRLSIL.

This sequence joins TRBV2 and TRBJ2-7, with 7 bases identical to TRBD1. Germline-derived CDR1 and CDR2 are SNHLY and FYNNEI. V was pared by 3 bases and J by 6 bases, with 20 bases of the junction left unmatched. The CDR3 contains 18 residues. This CDR3 reads CASSDNLPSSRGLREQYF. In nucleotides, the CDR3 is TGTGCCAGCAGTGATAACCTCCCCTCGAGTAGGGGGCTTCGCGAGCAGTACTTC.

Worth noting for this clone: The same CDR3 arises from other DNA sequences in this sample as well. The gene calls are TRBV27 and TRBJ2-7; no clear D. V was shortened by 5 bases and J by 0 bases, with 8 bases between the two germline ends. This CDR3 is 13 amino acids long. Germline V gene lookup returns CDR1 MNHEY and CDR2 SMNVEV (reference sequence). The CDR3 nucleotides read TGTGCCAGCAGTCCTAGGATCTCCTACGAGCAGTACTTC. Its protein is CASSPRISYEQYF.